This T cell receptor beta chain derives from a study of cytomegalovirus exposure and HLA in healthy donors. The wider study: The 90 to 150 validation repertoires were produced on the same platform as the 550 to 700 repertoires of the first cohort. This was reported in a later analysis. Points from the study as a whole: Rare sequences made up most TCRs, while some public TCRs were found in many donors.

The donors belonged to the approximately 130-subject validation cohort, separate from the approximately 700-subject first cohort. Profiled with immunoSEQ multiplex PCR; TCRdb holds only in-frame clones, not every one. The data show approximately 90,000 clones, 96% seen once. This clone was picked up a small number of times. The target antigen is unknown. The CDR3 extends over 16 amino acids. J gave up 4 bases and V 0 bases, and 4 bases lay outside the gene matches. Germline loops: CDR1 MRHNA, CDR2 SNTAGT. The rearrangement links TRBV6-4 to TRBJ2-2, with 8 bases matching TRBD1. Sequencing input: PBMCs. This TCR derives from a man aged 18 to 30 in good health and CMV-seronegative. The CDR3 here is CASSDSVTGVTGELFF. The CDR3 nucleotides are TGTGCCAGCAGTGACTCGGTGACAGGGGTCACCGGGGAGCTGTTTTTT.